Listed below are T cell receptor beta chains from one sample, sequenced in a study of T cells after yellow fever vaccination. TCRdb ran MiXCR on the 5' RACE reads and lists one entry per CDR3 protein. The table has 400,000 or so distinct CDR3 sequences, over 5% seen once. Sequencing was performed on PBMCs, taken 5 days after the yellow fever booster vaccination. Receptor source: a man between 25 and 39 years old who received the YFV17D yellow fever vaccine. The CDR3 runs from the conserved cysteine through the conserved F or W. The order of the fields is V gene, J gene, CDR3 protein.

TRBV7-9	TRBJ2-7	CASSFFVGLAGNEQYF
TRBV12-3/TRBV12-4	TRBJ2-3	CASSSDEAGREGPADTQYF
TRBV7-3	TRBJ1-6	CASSTQGGTPLHF
TRBV27	TRBJ2-2	CASRSPRGRRGTGELFF
TRBV5-6	TRBJ2-3	CASSPLSAAAGYTDTQYF
TRBV20-1	TRBJ2-1	CSAGGGGVSYNEQFF
TRBV7-2	TRBJ1-5	CASSDYSSSNQPQHF
TRBV28	TRBJ2-7	CASSVLHKVYEQYF
TRBV4-2	TRBJ2-7	CASSQEITSGTYEQYF
TRBV6-1	TRBJ2-1	CASRSGQGAYNEQFF
TRBV7-2	TRBJ1-2	CASSRGHITNYGYTF
TRBV30	TRBJ1-2	CAWSFGQTNYGYTF
TRBV7-9	TRBJ1-2	CASSLRVDYGYTF
TRBV10-2	TRBJ2-5	CASSEFGLERETQYF
TRBV10-2	TRBJ2-7	CASSEQGRKTHF
TRBV7-8	TRBJ2-7	CASSLGGFGSPGEQYF
TRBV20-1	TRBJ2-7	CSVLRKYEQYF
TRBV12-3/TRBV12-4	TRBJ2-1	CASSSRTSGAVNEQFF
TRBV29-1	TRBJ2-3	CSVDPPAGGLNTDTQYF
TRBV29-1	TRBJ2-1	CSVASGSSYNEQFF
TRBV18	TRBJ2-5	CASSELETQYF
TRBV5-1	TRBJ2-5	CASSFQGGRARETQYF
TRBV24-1	TRBJ2-1	CATSDLEAASYNEQFF
TRBV7-2	TRBJ2-5	CASSLAYKSGAGVETQYF
TRBV5-4	TRBJ2-4	CASSLEPSGSNIQYF
TRBV20-1	TRBJ2-2	CSAREQAIGELFF
TRBV15	TRBJ1-4	CATSRSQGFREKLFF
TRBV11-2	TRBJ2-7	CATLNRDRGYEQYF
TRBV21-1	TRBJ2-7	CASSKRLAGRYEQYF
TRBV7-2	TRBJ2-1	CASRPANNEQFF
TRBV20-1	TRBJ2-3	CSADGGTDTQYF
TRBV7-9	TRBJ2-3	CASSLGLAASSTDTQYF
TRBV7-2	TRBJ2-5	CASSLIPWTAALISF
TRBV20-1	TRBJ2-7	CSARVAGGPYEQYF
TRBV20-1	TRBJ2-6	CSGTGGWGANVLTF
TRBV20-1	TRBJ2-1	CSARPGTAEQFF
TRBV19	TRBJ2-3	CASSDRWEDTQYF
TRBV5-4	TRBJ2-7	CASARGQTLSYEQYF
TRBV5-1	TRBJ2-7	CASSGGGTYEQYF
TRBV16	TRBJ1-6	CASSQSAFRRNNSPLHF
TRBV5-5	TRBJ2-3	CASSIRTGGHIDTQYF
TRBV5-1	TRBJ2-7	CASSLELGGGYEQYF
TRBV2	TRBJ2-2	CASKTQDTNTGELFF
TRBV20-1	TRBJ2-1	CSAPGLAVNNEQFF
TRBV20-1	TRBJ2-7	CSARDLAGLSLYEPYF
TRBV5-1	TRBJ2-3	CASSQGLAVYTDTQYF